The 5 T cell receptor beta chains listed next were all sequenced from one sample in a study of blood T cells in healthy people across ages. The authors ran a second PCR of 7 to 11 cycles using a sample-barcoded 5' primer and a J-beta primer mix. TCRdb reprocessed the 5' RACE reads with MiXCR, giving one entry per CDR3 protein. The sample records about a million distinct CDR3 sequences, 45% to 60% being singletons. The specimen sequenced was blood. Every receptor here comes from a woman aged 55 to 70 in good health.

This clonotype was counted only a few times. V and J are TRBV19 and TRBJ1-2; tentative D call: TRBD1 (5 bases). Germline CDR1 and CDR2: LNHDA and SQIVND (reference sequence). The CDR3 has 13 residues. Trimming cost V 2 bases and J 4 bases, with 8 bases left between them. The CDR3 DNA sequence: TGTGCCAGTAGTATACAGGGCTCCTATGGCTACACCTTC. Protein product: CASSIQGSYGYTF.

This rearrangement joins TRBV27 to TRBJ2-1; no definite D call. The CDR3 totals 18 residues. Trimming removed 1 base at V and 5 bases at J, with 21 bases between. CDR1 is MNHEY, CDR2 SMNVEV, per germline (reference sequence). CDR3 sequence (DNA): TGTGCCAGCAGTTTATTGTACGGAAGGGCCTACGGCGACAATGAGCAGTTCTTC. This translates into CASSLLYGRAYGDNEQFF.

The V and J genes are TRBV7-2 and TRBJ1-2; D is uncertain. The CDR3 is 15 residues long. Trimming took off 2 bases at V and 0 bases at J, with 10 bases between the two ends. CDR1 and CDR2 from the germline V gene are SGHTA and FQGNSA. Written as DNA, the CDR3 is TGTGCCAGCAGCTTATTAACGCAAGCTAACTATGGCTACACCTTC. It yields the protein CASSLLTQANYGYTF. The complete variable domain, with remaining parts taken from reference TRBV7-2 and TRBJ1-2, reads GAGVSQSPSNKVTEKGKDVELRCDPISGHTALYWYRQSLGQGLEFLIYFQGNSAPDKSGLPSDRFSAERTGGSVSTLTIQRTQQEDSAVYLCASSLLTQANYGYTFGSGTRLTVV.

This chain uses TRBV4-2 with TRBJ2-1, with 14 bases aligning to TRBD2. From germline, CDR1 is LGHNA and CDR2 YNFKEQ. The V segment lost 4 bases and the J segment 4 bases; nucleotides outside the gene matches: 6. The CDR3 is 17 residues long. The CDR3 nucleotides read TGTGCCAGCAGCCCCACCGGGACTAGCGGGAGATACAATGAGCAGTTCTTC. Residues: CASSPTGTSGRYNEQFF.

This sequence joins TRBV4-1 and TRBJ2-1; 8 nucleotides match TRBD2. Germline V CDR1 and CDR2: MGHRA, YSYEKL. The CDR3 spans 16 residues. Losses at the gene ends were 6 bases for V and 4 bases for J; bases not matched to a gene: 11. CDR3 amino acids: CASRRTLAEPYNEQFF. The DNA for the CDR3 is TGCGCCAGCAGGCGAACACTAGCGGAACCTTACAATGAGCAGTTCTTC.